This T cell receptor (beta chain) stems from a study of radiotherapy plus CTLA-4 blockade in lung cancer. Libraries were prepared by immunoSEQ multiplex PCR; TCRdb keeps only in-frame clonotypes and omits some of them. The sample includes tens of thousands of clones, around four fifths of them seen just once. V lost 4 bases and J 12 bases, leaving 19 bases between the germline ends. Germline values: CDR1 SGHVS, CDR2 FQNEAQ. This CDR3 contains 14 residues. Findings and limits, study-wide: An expansion of tumor-derived TCR clones occurred in blood after radiotherapy plus ipilimumab.

A word on this clone: Its specificity is not known.

The source of this sequence is a human donor with non-small cell lung cancer who had stable disease on radiotherapy plus ipilimumab. The genes are TRBV7-8 and TRBJ2-1; D possibly uses TRBD1 or TRBD2 (5 bases each). Sequenced material: peripheral blood, taken from a patient treated with radiotherapy plus ipilimumab. CDR3 region: CASSSPTSRDGQFF. DNA for the CDR3: TGTGCCAGCAGCTCACCGACCTCCAGGGACGGGCAGTTCTTC.